These 27 T cell receptor beta chains came from one sample sequenced in a study of blood T cells in healthy people across ages. PCR was performed a second time for about 6 to 12 cycles using a sample-barcoded 5' primer and a J-beta primer mix. TCRdb reprocessed the 5' RACE reads via MiXCR and lists one record per CDR3 protein. Of over a million distinct CDR3 sequences in the sample, around 55% are singletons; the top ten hold roughly 6.3%. The source material was blood. The receptors originated from a man younger than 35 in good health.

This clonotype was observed a few times. V is TRBV6-1 and J is TRBJ2-7; D unclear. CDR3 size: 13 residues. Germline assignment: CDR1 MNHNS and CDR2 SASEGT. Trimming stripped 2 bases from V and 2 bases from J, with 7 bases between. In DNA form, the CDR3 reads TGTGCCAGCAGTGAATTTGGGGCCTACGAGCAGTACTTC. Translated: CASSEFGAYEQYF.

The V gene is TRBV6-2 or TRBV6-3, the J gene TRBJ2-1; 7 nucleotides agree with TRBD2. CDR3 size: 16 residues. The junction had 8 bases not matched to a gene; V was cut back by 6 bases and J by 0 bases. In germline, CDR1 is MNHEY, CDR2 SVGEGT. CDR3 protein: CASRELAESSYNEQFF. In DNA form, the CDR3 reads TGTGCCAGCAGGGAGCTAGCGGAGAGCTCCTACAATGAGCAGTTCTTC.

As DNA, the CDR3 is TGTGCCAGCAGCTTCCGGGGACAGGAGATTGCGGCTTTCTTT. Translation gives CASSFRGQEIAAFF. The V gene is TRBV7-8, the J gene TRBJ1-1, with 8 nucleotides matching TRBD1. Germline V CDR1 and CDR2: SGHVS, FQNEAQ. The length of the CDR3 is 14 residues. The V and J ends lost 3 bases and 11 bases, in that order; junction bases with no gene match: 11.

This clonotype has a handful of counts. The rearrangement links TRBV12-3 or TRBV12-4 to TRBJ2-6; D unclear. V lost 4 bases, J lost 5 bases, and 12 bases lay in between. The length of the CDR3 is 15 residues. The CDR3 loop reads CASSWEAGWANVLTF. The CDR3 DNA follows: TGTGCCAGCAGTTGGGAAGCAGGCTGGGCCAACGTCCTGACTTTC.

The chain links TRBV27 to TRBJ1-1; no reliable D call. The CDR3 spans 15 residues. Germline V lookup: CDR1 MNHEY, CDR2 SMNVEV (reference sequence). V was shortened by 3 bases and J by 0 bases, with 11 bases between the two germline ends. The chain's CDR3 is CASSLVGSMNTEAFF. CDR3 sequence (DNA): TGTGCCAGCAGTTTGGTGGGTTCAATGAACACTGAAGCTTTCTTT.

The rearrangement joins TRBV21-1 to TRBJ1-1; the table names TRBD1, a call not compared with the DNA. TRBV21-1 represents a pseudogene. The CDR3 has 16 residues. For the CDR3, the DNA is TGTGCCAGCAGCAAAGTGATAGGGGGTATGAACACTGAAGCTTTCTTT. Residues: CASSKVIGGMNTEAFF.

Here the CDR3 DNA reads TGCAGTGCTAGAGTGCTAGGGGTTCGGGATAGTGAAAAACTGTTTTTT. Translating gives CSARVLGVRDSEKLFF. This chain joins TRBV20-1 and TRBJ1-4; maybe TRBD1 (5 bases). The CDR3 totals 16 residues. Germline V gene data show CDR1 as DFQATT and CDR2 as SNEGSKA (reference sequence). V shed 1 base and J shed 7 bases, with 19 bases lying between them.

The chain employs TRBV7-9 and TRBJ1-1; D is perhaps TRBD1 (5 bases). Germline V CDR1 and CDR2: SEHNR, FQNEAQ (reference sequence). V was cut by 1 base and J by 4 bases, with 10 bases left in between. The CDR3 length is 14 residues. The CDR3 DNA sequence: TGTGCCAGCAGCTTAGGACAGCCGGTCACTGAAGCTTTCTTT. It codes for CASSLGQPVTEAFF.

In this sample, this clonotype turned up a few times. The genes are TRBV25-1 and TRBJ2-3, with D maybe TRBD2 (6 bases). V was shortened by 4 bases and J by 8 bases, with 13 bases between the two germline ends. The germline CDR1 and CDR2 sequences are MGHDK and SYGVNS. The CDR3 covers 13 residues. CDR3 sequence: CASSGTGAGTQYF. CDR3 coding DNA: TGTGCCAGCAGTGGAACGGGAGCGGGTACGCAGTATTTT.

The chain couples TRBV6-2 or TRBV6-3 to TRBJ2-1; D remains unclear. Per germline, CDR1 MNHEY and CDR2 SVGEGT. Trimming removed 6 bases at V and 8 bases at J, with 11 bases between. The CDR3 length is 12 residues. The CDR3: CASSRSSDEQFF. The CDR3 nucleotides read TGTGCCAGCAGCCGAAGCAGTGATGAGCAGTTCTTC.

This clonotype was counted a few times. CDR3 residues: CASSSGTAHTDTQYF. The CDR3 DNA reads as TGTGCCAGCAGCTCCGGGACAGCACACACAGATACGCAGTATTTT. This rearrangement joins TRBV6-1 to TRBJ2-3, with 7 bases aligning to TRBD1. Trimming at V came to 6 bases and at J to 2 bases, leaving 8 bases not matched to a gene. The CDR3 contains 15 residues. Germline CDR1 MNHNS, CDR2 SASEGT.

The chain recombines TRBV3-1 with TRBJ2-5; D may be TRBD2 (5 bases). The CDR3 loop spans 14 amino acids. Germline assignment: CDR1 LGHDT and CDR2 YNNKEL (reference sequence). Trimming took off 4 bases at V and 1 base at J, with 10 bases between the two ends. CDR3 protein: CASSLTDFQETQYF. CDR3 DNA sequence: TGTGCCAGCAGCCTAACGGACTTCCAAGAGACCCAGTACTTC.

CDR3 DNA: TGTGCCAGTATGAGGACCGTGCGCTCTGGGGCCAACGTCCTGACTTTC. Its protein product is CASMRTVRSGANVLTF. V and J are TRBV19 and TRBJ2-6, with unresolved D. CDR3 size: 16 residues. V was trimmed by 7 bases and J by 0 bases, leaving 13 bases between them. CDR1 and CDR2 (germline): LNHDA, SQIVND (reference sequence). The full variable domain, rest sourced from reference TRBV19 and TRBJ2-6, is DGGITQSPKYLFRKEGQNVTLSCEQNLNHDAMYWYRQDPGQGLRLIYYSQIVNDFQKGDIAEGYSVSREKKESFPLTVTSAQKNPTAFYLCASMRTVRSGANVLTFGAGSRLTVL.

This chain links TRBV4-1 with TRBJ2-1; tentatively, D is TRBD1 or TRBD2 (5 bases each). Trimming took off 3 bases at V and 7 bases at J, with 10 bases between the two ends. CDR3 size: 13 residues. Germline CDR1 reads MGHRA; CDR2 reads YSYEKL. The CDR3 protein is CASSQGPVNEQFF. Here the CDR3 DNA reads TGCGCCAGCAGCCAGGGACCGGTGAATGAGCAGTTCTTC.

Worth noting for this clonotype: The junction does not match germline at one end; this may be a read error. The genes are TRBV10-3 and TRBJ2-7; weak D call: TRBD2 (5 bases). The CDR3 loop spans 14 amino acids. Germline CDR1 reads ENHRY; CDR2 reads SYGVKD. CDR3 nucleotide sequence: TGTGCCATCAGCGCAGAGGGAACTCGGAATGAGCATTTCTTC. It yields the protein CAISAEGTRNEHFF.

The genes are TRBV6-5 and TRBJ2-7; TRBD2 agrees at 8 bases. Per germline, CDR1 MNHEY and CDR2 SVGAGI. The CDR3 runs 14 residues. The V segment lost 6 bases and the J segment 4 bases; nucleotides outside the gene matches: 8. The chain's CDR3 is CASSRSGGIYEQYF. The CDR3 coding sequence is TGTGCCAGCAGCCGGAGCGGGGGTATATACGAGCAGTACTTC.

The chain uses TRBV29-1 and TRBJ1-2; tentative D call: TRBD1 (6 bases). The CDR3 has 12 amino acids. The germline gives CDR1 SQVTM, CDR2 ANQGSEA. V lost 6 bases, J lost 4 bases, and 12 bases lay in between. In nucleotides, the CDR3 is TGCAGCGTCCCCCCGGACAGCTATGGCTACACCTTC. Translated: CSVPPDSYGYTF.

This clonotype was detected only a few times. The J gene is TRBJ2-3, the V gene TRBV28; perhaps TRBD2 as D (5 bases). The CDR3 sequence is 14 residues long. The V gene lost 4 bases and the J gene lost 3 bases, with 11 bases spanning the gap. Germline CDR1 is MDHEN and CDR2 is SYDVKM. Written as DNA, the CDR3 is TGTGCCAGCAGTTCCGGGGTCACAACAGATACGCAGTATTTT. Translation gives CASSSGVTTDTQYF.

In its sample, this clonotype was seen a few times. This chain uses TRBV27 with TRBJ2-1, with D perhaps matching TRBD2 (5 bases). The germline CDR1 and CDR2 sequences are MNHEY and SMNVEV (reference sequence). V dropped 7 bases and J dropped 8 bases, with 12 bases sitting between them. The CDR3 loop spans 12 amino acids. CDR3 amino acids: CASTGLADEQFF. CDR3 nucleotide sequence: TGTGCCAGCACTGGACTGGCGGATGAGCAGTTCTTC.

The rearrangement uses TRBV6-5 and TRBJ2-1; possible D gene TRBD1, 5 bases. CDR3 length: 11 amino acids. The germline V and J ends were trimmed by 2 bases and 13 bases, with 9 bases remaining between them. Germline V CDR1 and CDR2: MNHEY, SVGAGI. This chain's CDR3 is CASSYGADQFF. In DNA form, the CDR3 reads TGTGCCAGCAGTTACGGGGCAGACCAGTTCTTC.

This chain uses TRBV2 with TRBJ1-1; D call uncertain. Per the germline V gene, CDR1 is SNHLY and CDR2 is FYNNEI. This CDR3 spans 14 amino acids. Deletions cut 8 bases from V and 1 base from J, with 14 bases between. DNA for the CDR3: TGTGCCAGCCTACTTTACAGAGAGAACACTGAAGCTTTCTTT. It specifies CASLLYRENTEAFF.

The J gene is TRBJ1-2, the V gene TRBV10-3; D gene ambiguous. The V end lost 7 bases, the J end lost 3 bases, and 12 bases lay between the germline ends. The CDR3 is made up of 13 amino acids. Per germline, CDR1 ENHRY and CDR2 SYGVKD. CDR3 region: CAITYDTYYGYTF. CDR3 DNA: TGTGCCATCACTTACGACACCTACTATGGCTACACCTTC.

DNA for the CDR3: TGTGCCAGCAGTTACTCAGCGGAAGCGGGGAAAAACATTCAGTACTTC. Translation gives CASSYSAEAGKNIQYF. The chain recombines TRBV6-6 with TRBJ2-4, with 7 bases matching TRBD2. Germline CDR1 is MNHNY and CDR2 is SVGAGI (reference sequence). CDR3 length: 16 residues. After removal of 0 bases from V and 4 bases from J, the junction contained 6 bases not matched to a gene.

The chain's CDR3 is CSAGGPRGVGDTQYF. CDR3 DNA: TGCAGTGCTGGGGGGCCCAGGGGCGTGGGAGATACGCAGTATTTT. The rearrangement links TRBV20-1 to TRBJ2-3; D may correspond to TRBD1 or TRBD2 (6 bases each). CDR1 and CDR2 (germline): DFQATT, SNEGSKA (reference sequence). The CDR3 is 15 amino acids. V lost 5 bases and J lost 5, with 20 bases in between.

There are a few counts of this clonotype. This chain connects TRBV7-6 to TRBJ2-7, with 9 bases identical to TRBD1. Germline assignment: CDR1 SGHVS and CDR2 FNYEAQ. Losses at the gene ends were 2 bases for V and 4 bases for J; bases not matched to a gene: 6. CDR3 size: 15 residues. The CDR3 loop reads CASSLPGQGLYEQYF. CDR3 bases: TGTGCCAGCAGCTTACCCGGACAGGGGTTATACGAGCAGTACTTC.

The rearrangement links TRBV6-6 to TRBJ1-5; D is unresolved. This CDR3 region has 15 residues. The V and J ends lost 6 bases and 4 bases respectively, with 16 bases between them. CDR1 is MNHNY and CDR2 is SVGAGI in the germline V gene (reference sequence). The DNA of the CDR3 is TGTGCCAGCAGCCCCGTCGTAAGCCTAAATCAGCCCCAGCATTTT. This codes for CASSPVVSLNQPQHF.

The rearrangement links TRBV27 to TRBJ1-2; 10 positions agree with TRBD1. This CDR3 is 16 amino acids long. Germline V gene lookup returns CDR1 MNHEY and CDR2 SMNVEV (reference sequence). V dropped 5 bases and J dropped 4; count of bases not matched to a gene: 10. This CDR3 is CASSPSMTGGTYGYTF. In DNA, the CDR3 is TGTGCCAGCAGTCCCTCTATGACAGGGGGCACCTATGGCTACACCTTC.